A single sample is the source of the 23 T cell receptor beta chains below, sequenced in a study of cytomegalovirus exposure and HLA in healthy donors (dated by TCRdb to about 2017). The library was generated by the immunoSEQ multiplex PCR assay. A mixture of 60 forward primers for TCR Vbeta segments and 13 reverse primers for TCR Jbeta segments was used in the multiplex PCR. TCRdb's version of the immuneACCESS table is confined to in-frame rearrangements and falls short of the full clone set. An unresolved V gene accounts for under half of the shortfall where checked; the remainder is of unknown origin. This sample lists some 80,000 clones; 70% to 85% were detected once. Roughly 13% of the sample goes to the ten largest clones. Sequences were obtained from PBMCs. The receptors shown here come from a human donor in good health.

This rearrangement joins TRBV15 to TRBJ2-3; D call uncertain. This CDR3 has 11 amino acids. Trimming removed 5 bases at V and 4 bases at J, with 4 bases between. The V gene's germline CDR1 is LNHNV and CDR2 YYDKDF (reference sequence). The CDR3 here is CATSEADTQYF. The CDR3 DNA sequence: TGTGCCACCAGCGAGGCAGATACGCAGTATTTT.

The chain joins TRBV9 to TRBJ2-3; 11 bases are a match to TRBD2. The CDR3 has 17 amino acids. V was clipped by 0 bases and J by 6 bases; unmatched bases: 9. Germline V gene lookup returns CDR1 SGDLS and CDR2 YYNGEE. Written as DNA, the CDR3 is TGTGCCAGCAGCGTAGGGGTAGCGGGGGGGCTGGGCGATACGCAGTATTTT. It translates to CASSVGVAGGLGDTQYF.

V usage is TRBV10-2 and J usage is TRBJ1-5; D call uncertain. Trimming removed 3 bases from V and 1 base from J, with 13 bases in between. CDR1 is WSHSY, CDR2 SAAADI, per germline. The CDR3 sequence is 16 residues long. CDR3 DNA sequence: TGCGCCAGCAGTGACAGGAACCATGGGAGCAATCAGCCCCAGCATTTT. Translated, it gives CASSDRNHGSNQPQHF.

This clone was seen a single time. This sequence joins TRBV7-9 and TRBJ1-1; D remains ambiguous. Germline V CDR1 and CDR2: SEHNR, FQNEAQ (reference sequence). The V end was cut by 3 bases, the J end by 1 base, with 18 bases between. The CDR3 spans 17 residues. The CDR3 coding sequence is TGTGCCAGCAGCTTTGACCGGGGAGGTCTAGGGAACACTGAAGCTTTCTTT. It is translated as CASSFDRGGLGNTEAFF.

V and J are TRBV4-3 and TRBJ2-6; no clear D. The length of the CDR3 is 16 residues. V lost 0 bases to trimming and J lost 1 base, with 7 bases between them. Germline V gene lookup returns CDR1 LGHNA and CDR2 YSLEER. This CDR3 is CASSQDLTSGANVLTF. The CDR3 nucleotides read TGCGCCAGCAGCCAAGATCTGACTTCTGGGGCCAACGTCCTGACTTTC.

The CDR3 DNA is TGTGCCAGCAGAACACGGGACTACCGGGGGAGGGAGCAGTACTTC. Translated: CASRTRDYRGREQYF. The chain couples TRBV6-5 to TRBJ2-7, with 7 bases matching TRBD2. The CDR3 is made up of 15 amino acids. CDR1 is MNHEY and CDR2 is SVGAGI in the germline V gene. V was clipped by 6 bases and J by 7 bases; unmatched bases: 15.

V and J are TRBV6-5 and TRBJ1-4; perhaps TRBD1 as D (5 bases). The CDR3 spans 13 residues. The germline V gene encodes CDR1 MNHEY and CDR2 SVGAGI. V lost 8 bases to trimming and J lost 4 bases, with 11 bases between them. This chain's CDR3 is CASRGGDNEKLFF. The CDR3 DNA is TGTGCCAGCCGGGGGGGAGATAATGAAAAACTGTTTTTT.

Note on this clone: Germline and junction disagree at one end, which may indicate a read error. CDR3 DNA sequence: TGTTCCAGCGGCACCCTCTCGGAAAAACTGTTTTTT. Translating it yields CSSGTLSEKLFF. The V gene is TRBV7-9, the J gene TRBJ1-4; D remains ambiguous. The germline gives CDR1 SEHNR, CDR2 FQNEAQ (reference sequence). The CDR3 is made up of 12 amino acids.

The rearrangement uses TRBV19 and TRBJ1-5, with 7 bases matching TRBD1. This CDR3 has 14 amino acids. Germline CDR1 is LNHDA and CDR2 is SQIVND (reference sequence). V dropped 10 bases and J dropped 0; count of bases not matched to a gene: 6. Written as DNA, the CDR3 is TGTGCCACCACACAGGGGTATAGCAATCAGCCCCAGCATTTT. Translated: CATTQGYSNQPQHF.

This sequence joins TRBV11-2 and TRBJ2-5, with 15 positions matching TRBD2. This CDR3 has 17 amino acids. The ends lost 1 base at V and 1 base at J; junction bases unmatched: 1. Germline CDR1 and CDR2: SGHAT and FQNNGV. DNA for the CDR3: TGTGCCAGCAGCTTAGGGGGACTAGCGGGGGGCCAAGAGACCCAGTACTTC. It specifies CASSLGGLAGGQETQYF. The complete variable domain, with remaining parts taken from reference TRBV11-2 and TRBJ2-5, reads EAGVAQSPRYKIIEKRQSVAFWCNPISGHATLYWYQQILGQGPKLLIQFQNNGVVDDSQLPKDRFSAERLKGVDSTLKIQPAKLEDSAVYLCASSLGGLAGGQETQYFGPGTRLLVL.

The J gene is TRBJ2-3, the V gene TRBV19; D uncertain. V gave up 1 base and J gave up 2 bases, with 10 bases separating them. Germline V lookup: CDR1 LNHDA, CDR2 SQIVND (reference sequence). This CDR3 has 15 residues. CDR3 DNA: TGTGCCAGTAGTATAGGGTCCGGGTACACAGATACGCAGTATTTT. Protein product: CASSIGSGYTDTQYF.

The chain joins TRBV5-4 to TRBJ2-5, with TRBD1 identical over 12 bases. Trimming removed 3 bases from V and 4 bases from J; junction bases left unmatched: 7. This CDR3 contains 16 residues. Germline CDR1 and CDR2: SGHNT and YYREEE (reference sequence). In DNA form, the CDR3 reads TGTGCCAGCAGCTGGGGGACAGGGGGCTTCGGAGAGACCCAGTACTTC. This translates into CASSWGTGGFGETQYF.

On this clone itself: This CDR3 is also generated by other DNA sequences in the sample. The rearrangement joins TRBV9 to TRBJ2-2; 7 nucleotides match TRBD2. V trimming: 2 bases; J trimming: 1 base; junction bases outside the gene matches: 2. Germline loops: CDR1 SGDLS, CDR2 YYNGEE. This CDR3 has 15 amino acids. CDR3 in DNA: TGTGCCAGCAGCGTCGGCGGGGGGAACACCGGGGAGCTGTTTTTT. As protein: CASSVGGGNTGELFF.

This clone was seen a few times. The genes are TRBV18 and TRBJ1-1, with 11 bases lining up with TRBD1. There are 14 residues in the CDR3. Germline CDR1 reads KGHSH; CDR2 reads LQKENI. Trimming removed 6 bases from V and 11 bases from J; junction bases left unmatched: 11. This CDR3 reads CASSQDRGRLAAFF. CDR3 sequence (DNA): TGTGCCAGCTCTCAGGACAGGGGGCGCTTGGCCGCTTTCTTT.

The chain links TRBV11-2 to TRBJ2-5, with D possibly being TRBD2 (6 bases). Between the trimmed V and J ends, which lost 0 bases and 4 bases, there was a span of 15 bases. The CDR3 is 16 residues long. Germline loops: CDR1 SGHAT, CDR2 FQNNGV. The CDR3 sequence: CASSLDGRLGAETQYF. As DNA, the CDR3 is TGTGCCAGCAGCTTAGATGGGAGACTAGGCGCAGAGACCCAGTACTTC.

This clone showed up just a few times. The rearrangement uses TRBV29-1 and TRBJ2-2, with 7 bases matching TRBD2. With V trimmed by 7 bases and J by 2 bases, 4 bases remained unmatched. Germline-derived CDR1 and CDR2 are SQVTM and ANQGSEA. The CDR3 is 13 residues long. The chain's CDR3 is CSGSGENTGELFF. In nucleotides, the CDR3 is TGCAGCGGGAGCGGGGAAAACACCGGGGAGCTGTTTTTT.

This chain links TRBV6-5 with TRBJ2-2; 11 nucleotides line up with TRBD1. With V trimmed by 4 bases and J by 2 bases, 0 bases remained unmatched. The CDR3 extends over 15 amino acids. CDR1 is MNHEY, CDR2 SVGAGI, per germline. The CDR3 is CASSWTGGNTGELFF. CDR3 coding DNA: TGTGCCAGCAGTTGGACAGGGGGCAACACCGGGGAGCTGTTTTTT.

V gene TRBV2 combines with J gene TRBJ2-2, with TRBD2 matching 9 bases. This CDR3 is 16 amino acids long. Germline V gene sequence: CDR1 SNHLY, CDR2 FYNNEI. V was clipped by 7 bases and J by 0 bases; unmatched bases: 6. CDR3 residues: CASKQAGGTNTGELFF. The CDR3 region has the DNA TGTGCCAGCAAGCAAGCGGGGGGAACGAACACCGGGGAGCTGTTTTTT.

Comment on this clone: Other DNA sequences in this sample translate to the same CDR3. CDR3 protein: CASSQVGSGPTDTQYF. Here the CDR3 DNA reads TGCGCCAGCAGCCAGGTGGGTAGCGGACCCACAGATACGCAGTATTTT. The rearrangement joins TRBV4-1 to TRBJ2-3; the D gene is possibly TRBD2 (6 bases). This CDR3 region has 16 residues. Germline CDR1 MGHRA, CDR2 YSYEKL. The V gene lost 3 bases and the J gene lost 2 bases, with 15 bases spanning the gap.

The chain has TRBV6-5 and TRBJ2-7; 8 bases fit TRBD2. J was trimmed by 4 bases and V by 6 bases; bases with no gene match: 8. Germline V gives CDR1 MNHEY, CDR2 SVGAGI. The CDR3 length is 14 residues. CDR3 in DNA: TGTGCCAGCAGCCCCGCGCGGGGGGCTTACGAGCAGTACTTC. Translated: CASSPARGAYEQYF.

The V gene is TRBV19, the J gene TRBJ1-5; D is unresolved. CDR3 size: 16 residues. Germline V lookup: CDR1 LNHDA, CDR2 SQIVND (reference sequence). V was trimmed by 6 bases and J by 4 bases, leaving 19 bases between them. The DNA of the CDR3 is TGTGCCAGTAGCCCCGAGGAACGGGGAAGGAATCAGCCCCAGCATTTT. This sequence encodes CASSPEERGRNQPQHF.

V is TRBV9 and J is TRBJ2-1; D is possibly TRBD2 (5 bases). The germline CDR1 and CDR2 sequences are SGDLS and YYNGEE. This CDR3 comprises 15 residues. V lost 0 bases and J lost 7, with 14 bases in between. CDR3 sequence: CASSVAPGRRNEQFF. The CDR3 bases are TGTGCCAGCAGCGTAGCTCCGGGAAGAAGGAATGAGCAGTTCTTC.

The V and J genes are TRBV5-1 and TRBJ2-4, with TRBD1 matching over 9 bases. V lost 4 bases to trimming and J lost 0 bases; unmatched junction nucleotides: 5. This CDR3 comprises 16 residues. Germline lookup yields CDR1 SGHRS and CDR2 YFSETQ. CDR3 nucleotide sequence: TGCGCCAGCAGCCAGGGACAGGGACTAGCCAAAAACATTCAGTACTTC. This codes for CASSQGQGLAKNIQYF.